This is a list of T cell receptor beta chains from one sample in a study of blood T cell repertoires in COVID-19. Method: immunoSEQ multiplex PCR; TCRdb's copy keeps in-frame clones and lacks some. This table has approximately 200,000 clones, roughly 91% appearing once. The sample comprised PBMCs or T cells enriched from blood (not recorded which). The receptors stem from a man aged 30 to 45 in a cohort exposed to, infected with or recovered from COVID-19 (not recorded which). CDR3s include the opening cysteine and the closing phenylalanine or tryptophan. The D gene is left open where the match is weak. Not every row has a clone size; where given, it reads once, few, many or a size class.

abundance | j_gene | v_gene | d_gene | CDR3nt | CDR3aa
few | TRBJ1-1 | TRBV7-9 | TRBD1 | TGTGCCAGCAGCGGCCGGACAGGGGGCGTTATGAACACTGAAGCTTTCTTT | CASSGRTGGVMNTEAFF
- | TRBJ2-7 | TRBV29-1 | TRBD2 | TGCAGCGTTCGGTCCGGTAGCGGGTCGTACGAGCAGTACTTC | CSVRSGSGSYEQYF
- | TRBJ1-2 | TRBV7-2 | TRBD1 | TGTGCCAGCAGCTTAGCGGGGACAGCTAGGATTGGCTACACCTTC | CASSLAGTARIGYTF
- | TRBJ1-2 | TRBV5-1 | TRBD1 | TGCGCCAGCAGCTTGGCGGGAGGACAGGGGACTAACTATGGCTACACCTTC | CASSLAGGQGTNYGYTF
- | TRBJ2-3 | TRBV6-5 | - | TGTGCCAGCAAAACCGGGACATTGGGCGATACGCAGTATTTT | CASKTGTLGDTQYF
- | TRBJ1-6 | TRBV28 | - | TGTGCCAGCAGCCCCCTAGGCGTTACCGGCGATTCACCCCTCCACTTT | CASSPLGVTGDSPLHF
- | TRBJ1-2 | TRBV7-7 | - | TGTGCTAGCAGCGGGGCGATTTCCATCGGGCCCGGCTACACCTTC | CASSGAISIGPGYTF
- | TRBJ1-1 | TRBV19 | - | TGTGCCAGTATTAGATTCCCTGAAGCTTTCTTT | CASIRFPEAFF
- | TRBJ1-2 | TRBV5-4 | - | TGTGCCAGCAGCTTCACCGACGGAGGAATAAATGGCTACACCTTC | CASSFTDGGINGYTF
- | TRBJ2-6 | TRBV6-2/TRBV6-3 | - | TGTGCCAGCAGTTATGTATCTGGGGCCAACGTCCTGACTTTC | CASSYVSGANVLTF